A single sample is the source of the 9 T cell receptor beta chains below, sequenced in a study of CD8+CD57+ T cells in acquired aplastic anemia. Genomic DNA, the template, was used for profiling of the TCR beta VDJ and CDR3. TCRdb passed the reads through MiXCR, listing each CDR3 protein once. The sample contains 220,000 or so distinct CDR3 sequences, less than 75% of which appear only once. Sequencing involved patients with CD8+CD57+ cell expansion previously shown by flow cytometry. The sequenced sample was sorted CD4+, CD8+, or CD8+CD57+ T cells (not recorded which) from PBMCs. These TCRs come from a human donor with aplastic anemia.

The DNA for the CDR3 is TGCGCCAGCGGACAGGGGGATGGCTACACCTTC. Amino acid sequence: CASGQGDGYTF. The chain couples TRBV5-1 to TRBJ1-2, with TRBD1 identical over 10 bases. With 7 bases clipped from V and 6 bases from J, the junction kept 0 bases outside the gene matches. Germline CDR1 SGHRS, CDR2 YFSETQ. There are 11 residues in the CDR3.

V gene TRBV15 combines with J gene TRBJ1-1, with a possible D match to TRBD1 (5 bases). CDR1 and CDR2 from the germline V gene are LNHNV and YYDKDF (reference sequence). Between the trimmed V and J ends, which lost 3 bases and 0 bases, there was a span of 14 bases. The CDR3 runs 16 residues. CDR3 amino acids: CATSRAEGILNTEAFF. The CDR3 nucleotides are TGTGCCACCAGCAGGGCCGAGGGGATATTGAACACTGAAGCTTTCTTT.

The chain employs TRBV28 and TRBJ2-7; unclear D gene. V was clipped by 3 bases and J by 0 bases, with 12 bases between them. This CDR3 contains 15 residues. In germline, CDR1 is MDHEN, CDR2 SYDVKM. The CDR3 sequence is CASSFGPYSSYEQYF. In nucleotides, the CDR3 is TGTGCCAGCAGTTTTGGGCCCTACAGCTCCTACGAGCAGTACTTC. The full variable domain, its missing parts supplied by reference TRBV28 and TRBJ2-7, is DVKVTQSSRYLVKRTGEKVFLECVQDMDHENMFWYRQDPGLGLRLIYFSYDVKMKEKGDIPEGYSVSREKKERFSLILESASTNQTSMYLCASSFGPYSSYEQYFGPGTRLTVT.

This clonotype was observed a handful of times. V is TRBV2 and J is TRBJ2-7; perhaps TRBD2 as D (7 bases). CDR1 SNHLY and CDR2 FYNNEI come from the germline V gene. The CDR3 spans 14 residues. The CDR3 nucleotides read TGTGCTAGCCGTTGGGAGGGGGAGTCCTACGAGCAGTACTTC. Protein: CASRWEGESYEQYF. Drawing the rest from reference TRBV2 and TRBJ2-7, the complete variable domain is EPEVTQTPSHQVTQMGQEVILRCVPISNHLYFYWYRQILGQKVEFLVSFYNNEISEKSEIFDDQFSVERPDGSNFTLKIRSTKLEDSAMYFCASRWEGESYEQYFGPGTRLTVT.

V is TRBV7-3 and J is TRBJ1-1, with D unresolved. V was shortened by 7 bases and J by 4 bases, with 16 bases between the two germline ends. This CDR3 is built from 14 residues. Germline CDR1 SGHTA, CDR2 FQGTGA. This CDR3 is CASNQSPVATEAFF. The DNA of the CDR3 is TGTGCCAGCAACCAAAGCCCGGTTGCCACTGAAGCTTTCTTT.

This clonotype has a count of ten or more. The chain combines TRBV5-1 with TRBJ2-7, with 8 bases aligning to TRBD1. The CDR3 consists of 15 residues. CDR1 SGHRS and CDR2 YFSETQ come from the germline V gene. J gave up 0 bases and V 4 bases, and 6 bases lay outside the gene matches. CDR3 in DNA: TGCGCCAGCAGCGAGACAGGGGTAAGCTCCTACGAGCAGTACTTC. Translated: CASSETGVSSYEQYF.

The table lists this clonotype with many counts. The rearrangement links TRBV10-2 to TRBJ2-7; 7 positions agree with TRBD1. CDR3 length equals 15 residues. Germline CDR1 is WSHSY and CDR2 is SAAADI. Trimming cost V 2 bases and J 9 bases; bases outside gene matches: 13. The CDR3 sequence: CASSEPTGTASAQYF. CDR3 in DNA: TGCGCCAGCAGTGAGCCGACCGGGACAGCCAGCGCGCAGTACTTC.

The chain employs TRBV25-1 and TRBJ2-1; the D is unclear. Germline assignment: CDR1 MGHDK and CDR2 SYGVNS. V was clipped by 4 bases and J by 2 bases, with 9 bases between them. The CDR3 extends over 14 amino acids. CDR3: CASSGTMTYNEQFF. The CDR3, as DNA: TGTGCCAGCAGTGGAACGATGACCTACAATGAGCAGTTCTTC.

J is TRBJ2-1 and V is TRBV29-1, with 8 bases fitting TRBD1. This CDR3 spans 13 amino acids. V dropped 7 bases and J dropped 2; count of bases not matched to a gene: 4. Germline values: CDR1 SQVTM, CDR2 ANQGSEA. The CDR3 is CSGGTGPYNEQFF. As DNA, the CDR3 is TGCAGCGGAGGGACAGGTCCCTACAATGAGCAGTTCTTC.